This T cell receptor beta chain stems from a study of blood T cells in healthy people across ages. The overall study: Roughly one uniquely barcoded beta molecule per two T cells was captured.

Extraction of total RNA produced a minimum of 6 micrograms from each sample. On this clonotype: Its antigen is unidentified.

Together with a sample-barcoded 5' primer, a J-beta primer mix was included in a second PCR lasting roughly 6 to 12 cycles. Researchers report that a template-switch adaptor with 12 random nucleotides tagged each cDNA molecule. From the 5' RACE reads, TCRdb called clonotypes with MiXCR, one entry per CDR3 protein. The sample lists around 1,000,000 distinct CDR3 sequences; 30% to 40% were seen once. Broader study findings: The recorded TCR beta diversity per million T cells decreased in a roughly linear manner with age.

The CDR3 is made up of 15 amino acids. The germline gives CDR1 MNHEY, CDR2 SVGEGT. The sequencing input was blood. This chain uses TRBV6-2 or TRBV6-3 with TRBJ2-5; TRBD1 matches 8 bases. Judging by the DNA end, TRBJ2-7 fits better; the J call may be wrong. The clonotype originates from a man aged 18-30 years in good health. CDR3 residues: CASSPQGAISYEQYF. CDR3 DNA sequence: TGTGCCAGCAGCCCTCAGGGGGCAATATCCTACGAGCAGTACTTC.